This T cell receptor beta chain was sequenced during a study of blood T cell repertoires in COVID-19. Whole-study context: The United States, Italy and Spain provided the acute and convalescent COVID-19 samples.

Per the original data handling: By means of reference gene primer amplification, nucleated cell counts were estimated. Assay: immunoSEQ multiplex PCR; the TCRdb copy retains only in-frame clones and omits some. V and J calls and clone size follow that table, whereas D and trimming were derived from the DNA. The data contain some 140,000 clones, about 89% of them singletons. From germline, CDR1 is LNHDA and CDR2 SQIVND (reference sequence). This CDR3 comprises 14 residues. The ends lost 9 bases at V and 3 bases at J; junction bases unmatched: 10. Input material: peripheral blood. The sequence was collected from a man aged 45 to 65 with active or convalescent COVID-19. V and J are TRBV19 and TRBJ1-1; 7 bases match TRBD1. DNA of the CDR3: TGTGCCAGCCGAACGCGACAGGGATACACTGAAGCTTTCTTT. It yields the protein CASRTRQGYTEAFF.